These 13 T cell receptor beta chains came from one sample sequenced in a study of neurological immune-mediated disorders. TCRdb reanalysed the 5' RACE reads using MiXCR and keeps one entry per CDR3 protein. Of 75,000 to 85,000 distinct CDR3 sequences in the sample, 15% to 20% were seen once. Sample: PBMCs. Source of these receptors: a woman in her thirties or forties in good health.

This chain joins TRBV2 and TRBJ2-1, with 7 bases that match TRBD2. With 6 bases clipped from V and 4 bases from J, the junction kept 9 bases outside the gene matches. Per germline, CDR1 SNHLY and CDR2 FYNNEI. The CDR3 contains 15 residues. CDR3 residues: CASRKSSGDYNEQFF. Written as DNA, the CDR3 is TGTGCCAGCAGGAAAAGCAGCGGGGATTACAATGAGCAGTTCTTC.

The V call is TRBV20-1, the J call TRBJ1-5; tentative D call: TRBD1 (5 bases). This CDR3 is built from 15 residues. V lost 3 bases and J lost 4, with 16 bases in between. Germline assignment: CDR1 DFQATT and CDR2 SNEGSKA (reference sequence). CDR3 sequence (DNA): TGCAGTGCTAGCTTGGTGGGGCTCGGGAATCAGCCCCAGCATTTT. Translating gives CSASLVGLGNQPQHF.

This clonotype was detected once. This may come from a read error, since a much larger clone is one base off. The chain uses TRBV7-2 and TRBJ2-3; TRBD2 matches at 10 bases. The germline V gene has CDR1 SGHTA and CDR2 FQGNSA. This CDR3 has 17 residues. Here the CDR3 DNA reads TGTGTCAGCAGCCCGGGAGGAAGCGGGGGGGTGGCAGATACGCAGTATTTT. Translating it yields CVSSPGGSGGVADTQYF.

Comments on this clonotype: Because the CDR3's place on the DNA is in doubt, the DNA is left out and the CDR3 is given as listed by TCRdb. The chain uses TRBV7-8 and TRBJ1-6; the D segment call TRBD1 is taken from the table without a DNA check. Germline assignment: CDR1 SGHVS and CDR2 FQNEAQ. The CDR3 is 22 amino acids long, termini counted. CDR3 sequence: CASSFYICSAHRESSYNSPLHF.

The table lists this clonotype with many counts. The V call is TRBV4-1, the J call TRBJ2-1; 8 nucleotides line up with TRBD1. The CDR3 runs 16 residues. Germline V lookup: CDR1 MGHRA, CDR2 YSYEKL. Trimming at V came to 3 bases and at J to 1 base, leaving 5 bases not matched to a gene. As DNA, the CDR3 is TGCGCCAGCAGCCACTTCAGGGGGCAGTCCTACAATGAGCAGTTCTTC. As protein: CASSHFRGQSYNEQFF.

This clonotype was observed many times. The chain links TRBV6-4 to TRBJ1-4; D remains unclear. The germline V and J ends were trimmed by 2 bases and 4 bases, with 11 bases remaining between them. The CDR3 covers 15 residues. The germline V gene has CDR1 MRHNA and CDR2 SNTAGT. The CDR3 DNA reads as TGTGCCAGCAGTGACCCTTGGCCACTTAATGAAAAACTGTTTTTT. Its translation is CASSDPWPLNEKLFF.

This clonotype was recorded at least ten times. The V and J genes are TRBV5-6 and TRBJ2-4; 7 positions match TRBD2. The germline V gene has CDR1 SGHDT and CDR2 YYEEEE. This CDR3 has 15 residues. The V and J ends lost 9 bases and 7 bases, in that order; junction bases with no gene match: 16. Written as DNA, the CDR3 is TGTGCCACCCAGACCTTAGGACTAGGTGGGAACATTCAGTACTTC. Its translation is CATQTLGLGGNIQYF.

This clonotype has at least ten counts. This chain links TRBV4-1 with TRBJ2-3; D is possibly TRBD2 (6 bases). V gave up 4 bases and J gave up 5 bases, with 13 bases separating them. The CDR3 totals 14 residues. CDR1 and CDR2 from the germline V gene are MGHRA and YSYEKL. The CDR3 DNA sequence: TGCGCCAGCAGCCTAGCGGTCGTTGGAGATACGCAGTATTTT. This translates into CASSLAVVGDTQYF.

This clonotype was picked up many times. V gene TRBV15 combines with J gene TRBJ2-5; D is perhaps TRBD1 or TRBD2 (7 bases each). V was pared by 3 bases and J by 0 bases, with 17 bases between. This CDR3 is built from 17 residues. Germline lookup yields CDR1 LNHNV and CDR2 YYDKDF (reference sequence). CDR3 DNA sequence: TGTGCCACCAGCAGTCCAGGGCAGGGGGGGTACCAAGAGACCCAGTACTTC. This encodes CATSSPGQGGYQETQYF.

This clonotype was counted many times. The rearrangement uses TRBV7-2 and TRBJ2-3; no firm D call. Germline CDR1 SGHTA, CDR2 FQGNSA. Trimming shortened V by 4 bases and J by 4 bases, and 6 bases separated the two germline ends. The CDR3 extends over 12 amino acids. CDR3 bases: TGTGCCAGCAGCTCCTACGCAGATACGCAGTATTTT. This sequence encodes CASSSYADTQYF.

In its sample, this clonotype ranks as medium-sized. This chain joins TRBV20-1 and TRBJ2-5, with D maybe TRBD2 (6 bases). The V gene lost 6 bases and the J gene lost 5 bases, with 16 bases spanning the gap. The germline V gene has CDR1 DFQATT and CDR2 SNEGSKA (reference sequence). This CDR3 comprises 13 residues. DNA of the CDR3: TGCAGTGCCGCGGGATCCGGGTACGAGACCCAGTACTTC. Its translation: CSAAGSGYETQYF.

The table lists this clonotype with many counts. The chain recombines TRBV5-1 with TRBJ2-1; 8 bases map to TRBD1. Germline V CDR1 and CDR2: SGHRS, YFSETQ. The length of the CDR3 is 14 residues. V lost 3 bases and J lost 5; bases outside the gene matches: 4. CDR3 in DNA: TGCGCCAGCAGCTCAGGGGGCCTGGACAATGAGCAGTTCTTC. This translates into CASSSGGLDNEQFF.

This clonotype has at least ten counts. V gene TRBV7-2 combines with J gene TRBJ1-5; 7 bases are a match to TRBD1. This CDR3 is built from 14 residues. With V trimmed by 5 bases and J by 5 bases, 6 bases remained unmatched. The germline V gene encodes CDR1 SGHTA and CDR2 FQGNSA. The CDR3 DNA is TGTGCCAGCAGCACGACAGGGAGGGATCAGCCCCAGCATTTT. Translating it yields CASSTTGRDQPQHF.